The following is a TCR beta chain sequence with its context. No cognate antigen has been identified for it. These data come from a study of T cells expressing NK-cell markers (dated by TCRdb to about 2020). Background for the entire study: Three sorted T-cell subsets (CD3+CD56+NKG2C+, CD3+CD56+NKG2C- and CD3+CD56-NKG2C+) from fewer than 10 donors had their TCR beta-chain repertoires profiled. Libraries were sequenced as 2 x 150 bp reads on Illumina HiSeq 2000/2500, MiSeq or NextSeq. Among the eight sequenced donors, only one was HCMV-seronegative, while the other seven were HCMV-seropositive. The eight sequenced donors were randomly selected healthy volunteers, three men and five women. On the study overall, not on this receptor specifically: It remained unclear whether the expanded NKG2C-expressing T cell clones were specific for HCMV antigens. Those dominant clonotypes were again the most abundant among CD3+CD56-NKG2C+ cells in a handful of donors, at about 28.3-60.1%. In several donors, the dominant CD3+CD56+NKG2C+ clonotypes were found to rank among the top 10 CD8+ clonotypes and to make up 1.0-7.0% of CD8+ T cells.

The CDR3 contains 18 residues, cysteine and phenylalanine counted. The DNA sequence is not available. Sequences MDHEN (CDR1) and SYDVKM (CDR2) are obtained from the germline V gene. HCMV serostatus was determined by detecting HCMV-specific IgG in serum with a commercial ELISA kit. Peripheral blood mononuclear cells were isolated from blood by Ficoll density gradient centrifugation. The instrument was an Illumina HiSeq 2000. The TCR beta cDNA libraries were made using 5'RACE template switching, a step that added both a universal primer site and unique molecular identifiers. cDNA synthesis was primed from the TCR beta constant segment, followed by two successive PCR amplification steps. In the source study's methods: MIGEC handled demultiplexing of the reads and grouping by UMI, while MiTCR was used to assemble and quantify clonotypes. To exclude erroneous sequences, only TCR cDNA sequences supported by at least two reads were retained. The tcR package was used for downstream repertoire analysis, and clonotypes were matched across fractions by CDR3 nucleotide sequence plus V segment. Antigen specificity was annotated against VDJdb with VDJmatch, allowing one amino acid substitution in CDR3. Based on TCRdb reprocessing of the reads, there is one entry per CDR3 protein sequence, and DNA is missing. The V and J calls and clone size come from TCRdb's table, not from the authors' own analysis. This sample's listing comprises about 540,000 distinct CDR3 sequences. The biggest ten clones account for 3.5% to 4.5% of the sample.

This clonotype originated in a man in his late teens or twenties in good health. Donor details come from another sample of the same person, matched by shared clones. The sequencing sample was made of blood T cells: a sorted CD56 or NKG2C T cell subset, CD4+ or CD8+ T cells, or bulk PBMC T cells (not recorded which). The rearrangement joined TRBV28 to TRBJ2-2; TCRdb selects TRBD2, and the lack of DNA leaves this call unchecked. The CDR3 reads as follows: CASSLSPIREGNTGELFF.